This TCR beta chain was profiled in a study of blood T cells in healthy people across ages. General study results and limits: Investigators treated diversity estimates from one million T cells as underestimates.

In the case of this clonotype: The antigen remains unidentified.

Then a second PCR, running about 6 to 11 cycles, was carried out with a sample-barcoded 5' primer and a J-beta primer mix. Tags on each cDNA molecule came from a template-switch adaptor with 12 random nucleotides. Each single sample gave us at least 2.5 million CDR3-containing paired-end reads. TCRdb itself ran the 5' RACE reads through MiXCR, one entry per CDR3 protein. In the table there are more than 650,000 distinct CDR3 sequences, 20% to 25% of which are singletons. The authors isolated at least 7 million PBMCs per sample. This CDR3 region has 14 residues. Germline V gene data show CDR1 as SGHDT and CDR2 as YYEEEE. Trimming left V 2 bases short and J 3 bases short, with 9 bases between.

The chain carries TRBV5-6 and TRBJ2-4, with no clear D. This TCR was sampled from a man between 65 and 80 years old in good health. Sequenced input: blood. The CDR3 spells CASSLGQSKNIQYF. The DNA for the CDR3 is TGTGCCAGCAGCTTAGGGCAGAGCAAAAACATTCAGTACTTC.